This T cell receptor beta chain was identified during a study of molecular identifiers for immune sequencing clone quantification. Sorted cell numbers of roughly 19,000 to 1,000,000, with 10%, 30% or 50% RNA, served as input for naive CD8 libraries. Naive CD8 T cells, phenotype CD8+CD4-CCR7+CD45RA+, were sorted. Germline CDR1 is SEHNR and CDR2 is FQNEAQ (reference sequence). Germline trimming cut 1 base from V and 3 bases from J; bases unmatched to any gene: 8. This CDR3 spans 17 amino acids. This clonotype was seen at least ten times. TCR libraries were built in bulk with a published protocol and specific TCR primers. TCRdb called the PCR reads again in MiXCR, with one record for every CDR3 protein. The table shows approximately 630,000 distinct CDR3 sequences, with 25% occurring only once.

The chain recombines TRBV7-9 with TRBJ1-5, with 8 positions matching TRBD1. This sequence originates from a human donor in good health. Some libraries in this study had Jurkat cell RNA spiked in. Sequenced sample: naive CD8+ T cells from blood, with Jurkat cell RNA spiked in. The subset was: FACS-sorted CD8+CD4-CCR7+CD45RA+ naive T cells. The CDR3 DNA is TGTGCCAGCAGCTTAGTCCTTGGACAGGGCCCCAATCAGCCCCAGCATTTT. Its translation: CASSLVLGQGPNQPQHF.